Shown below are 30 T cell receptor beta chains from a single sample sequenced in a study of cytomegalovirus exposure and HLA in healthy donors. PCR involved 60 Vbeta and 13 Jbeta primers. Libraries were prepared by immunoSEQ multiplex PCR; TCRdb keeps only in-frame clonotypes and omits some of them. The sample consists of approximately 72,000 clones, 60% to 75% of them appearing once. Source material: PBMCs. All receptors derive from a man aged 40-55 years in good health and CMV-seropositive.

The V and J genes are TRBV15 and TRBJ1-5, with TRBD1 matching 12 bases. The ends lost 0 bases at V and 6 bases at J; junction bases unmatched: 6. Germline V lookup: CDR1 LNHNV, CDR2 YYDKDF (reference sequence). The CDR3 is 17 amino acids. CDR3 DNA sequence: TGTGCCACCAGCAGAGATGTCGGGACAGGGGGCTTTCAGCCCCAGCATTTT. Its protein product is CATSRDVGTGGFQPQHF.

This clone was seen a single time. The genes are TRBV4-1 and TRBJ1-3; D unresolved. The CDR3 length is 16 residues. V was cut by 2 bases and J by 4 bases, with 15 bases left in between. The germline gives CDR1 MGHRA, CDR2 YSYEKL. CDR3 protein: CASSQSARGLGNTIYF. CDR3 DNA sequence: TGCGCCAGCAGCCAAAGCGCGCGAGGGTTGGGAAACACCATATATTTT.

The rearrangement uses TRBV6-1 and TRBJ2-2; 7 nucleotides align to TRBD1. Germline V CDR1 and CDR2: MNHNS, SASEGT. This CDR3 spans 14 amino acids. The V and J ends lost 6 bases and 3 bases, in that order; junction bases with no gene match: 4. The CDR3 region is CASRAGGYTGELFF. CDR3 bases: TGTGCCAGCAGGGCAGGGGGATACACCGGGGAGCTGTTTTTT.

J is TRBJ2-7 and V is TRBV28, with 7 bases fitting TRBD1. The germline V gene has CDR1 MDHEN and CDR2 SYDVKM. The CDR3 is 14 amino acids. Unmatched junction bases numbered 3, after V lost 3 bases and J lost 1 base. The CDR3 DNA sequence: TGTGCCAGCAGTTTTGACAGGGTTTCCTACGAGCAGTACTTC. Its translation is CASSFDRVSYEQYF.

V is TRBV28 and J is TRBJ1-3; D unclear. Trimming shortened V by 6 bases and J by 4 bases, and 16 bases separated the two germline ends. Germline CDR1 and CDR2: MDHEN and SYDVKM. The CDR3 length is 15 residues. This CDR3 reads CASSPPIRRGNTIYF. Here the CDR3 DNA reads TGTGCCAGCAGCCCCCCGATCCGGCGGGGAAACACCATATATTTT.

This clone was seen more than once but under ten times. The J gene is TRBJ1-3, the V gene TRBV30; D not resolved. V was shortened by 0 bases and J by 2 bases, with 8 bases between the two germline ends. Germline CDR1 GTSNPN, CDR2 SVGIG (reference sequence). This CDR3 has 14 amino acids. CDR3 in amino acids: CAWSVAYAGNTIYF. The DNA of the CDR3 is TGTGCCTGGAGTGTGGCTTATGCTGGAAACACCATATATTTT.

This clone came up once. This chain joins TRBV29-1 and TRBJ2-1; 10 nucleotides agree with TRBD2. Germline lookup yields CDR1 SQVTM and CDR2 ANQGSEA. The CDR3 contains 19 residues. V lost 4 bases, J lost 0 bases, and 15 bases stayed unmatched. The CDR3 sequence is CSVASRGSGGFSSYNEQFF. In nucleotides, the CDR3 is TGCAGCGTTGCGTCGCGGGGTAGCGGGGGGTTTAGCTCCTACAATGAGCAGTTCTTC.

V is TRBV28 and J is TRBJ2-5; D possibly corresponds to TRBD2 (5 bases). The CDR3 has 17 residues. CDR1 MDHEN and CDR2 SYDVKM come from the germline V gene. The V end lost 6 bases, the J end lost 1 base, and 21 bases lay between the germline ends. CDR3 coding DNA: TGTGCCAGCAGATATCTTAAGCCCGAGGGCTTCCAAGAGACCCAGTACTTC. Its protein product is CASRYLKPEGFQETQYF.

This clone was detected a few times. The chain couples TRBV6-5 to TRBJ1-1, with D tentatively TRBD1 (6 bases). The germline V gene encodes CDR1 MNHEY and CDR2 SVGAGI. The CDR3 totals 15 residues. V lost 0 bases, J lost 0 bases, and 8 bases lay in between. The CDR3 sequence is CASSYSGQMNTEAFF. CDR3 bases: TGTGCCAGCAGTTACTCCGGACAGATGAACACTGAAGCTTTCTTT.

The CDR3 nucleotides read TGTGCCTGGAGTGTACGGGGGTACACTGAAGCTTTCTTT. It encodes CAWSVRGYTEAFF. The chain links TRBV30 to TRBJ1-1; TRBD1 might be the D (5 bases). The germline V gene encodes CDR1 GTSNPN and CDR2 SVGIG (reference sequence). CDR3 length equals 13 residues. The V gene lost 0 bases and the J gene lost 3 bases, with 8 bases spanning the gap.

This chain links TRBV7-2 with TRBJ2-3; D not resolved. The CDR3 runs 12 residues. V was trimmed by 6 bases and J by 2 bases, leaving 6 bases between them. The germline CDR1 and CDR2 sequences are SGHTA and FQGNSA. Here the CDR3 reads CASSYYTDTQYF. CDR3 sequence (DNA): TGTGCCAGCAGTTACTACACAGATACGCAGTATTTT.

The rearrangement links TRBV5-6 to TRBJ2-5, with 7 bases aligning to TRBD1. The J call may be wrong; the DNA end is better matched by TRBJ2-7. Germline CDR1 reads SGHDT; CDR2 reads YYEEEE. The CDR3 spans 12 residues. The CDR3 loop reads CASSGDSYEQYF. The CDR3, as DNA: TGTGCCAGCAGCGGGGACAGCTACGAGCAGTACTTC.

This clone was observed a few times. The chain recombines TRBV10-1 with TRBJ1-3; tentative D call: TRBD1 (6 bases). Germline V gives CDR1 WNHNN, CDR2 SYGVQD (reference sequence). Between the trimmed V and J ends, which lost 6 bases and 0 bases, there was a span of 12 bases. CDR3 length: 15 residues. The DNA for the CDR3 is TGCGCCAGCAGAGCCCAGGGGTTCTCTGGAAACACCATATATTTT. Translating gives CASRAQGFSGNTIYF.

This clone was found a few times. The J gene is TRBJ1-1, the V gene TRBV7-2; TRBD1 matches at 11 bases. The V and J ends lost 5 bases and 0 bases, in that order; junction bases with no gene match: 5. This CDR3 has 16 amino acids. Germline-derived CDR1 and CDR2 are SGHTA and FQGNSA. DNA of the CDR3: TGTGCCAGCAGCACGGGACAGGGGGGTATGAACACTGAAGCTTTCTTT. Translation: CASSTGQGGMNTEAFF.

V gene TRBV6-1 combines with J gene TRBJ1-4; 8 bases agree with TRBD1. Germline V gene lookup returns CDR1 MNHNS and CDR2 SASEGT. The trim removed 6 bases at V and 8 bases at J, leaving 8 bases unmatched. The CDR3 length is 14 residues. The DNA for the CDR3 is TGTGCCAGCAGGTGGGGACAGGAAGGCGAAAAACTGTTTTTT. It translates to CASRWGQEGEKLFF.

The chain recombines TRBV7-2 with TRBJ1-6; D is perhaps TRBD1 (5 bases). The V and J ends lost 7 bases and 3 bases respectively, with 16 bases between them. The CDR3 spans 16 residues. Germline V gene lookup returns CDR1 SGHTA and CDR2 FQGNSA. The CDR3 DNA follows: TGTGCCAGCACCCATTCAGGGCAGTTCTATAATTCACCCCTCCACTTT. Protein product: CASTHSGQFYNSPLHF.

Concerning this clone: Distinct nucleotide sequences in the sample also encode this CDR3. The chain couples TRBV6-5 to TRBJ1-4; D unresolved. Between the trimmed V and J ends, which lost 8 bases and 5 bases, there was a span of 15 bases. Per germline, CDR1 MNHEY and CDR2 SVGAGI. The CDR3 extends over 14 amino acids. For the CDR3, the DNA is TGTGCCAGCTCCGGAAGGCCAGCGAATGAAAAACTGTTTTTT. Amino acids: CASSGRPANEKLFF.

The chain employs TRBV1 and TRBJ1-1; the table's D call TRBD1 went unverified against the DNA. TRBV1 is given as a pseudogene. The CDR3 covers 19 residues. The DNA of the CDR3 is TGCACCAGCAGCCCTTTAAAAAGCCAGACAAGATTCATGAACACTGAAGCTTTCTTT. Encoded protein: CTSSPLKSQTRFMNTEAFF.

The count of this clone is one. The chain couples TRBV7-2 to TRBJ2-5, with D tentatively TRBD2 (6 bases). V was cut by 0 bases and J by 1 base, with 9 bases left in between. The germline CDR1 and CDR2 sequences are SGHTA and FQGNSA. CDR3 size: 15 residues. The DNA for the CDR3 is TGTGCCAGCAGCTTAGCTCGGGGGTTCCAAGAGACCCAGTACTTC. Encoded protein: CASSLARGFQETQYF.

The CDR3 loop reads CAISERVEGGQAFF. CDR3 sequence (DNA): TGTGCCATCAGTGAAAGGGTGGAGGGGGGGCAAGCTTTCTTT. V and J are TRBV10-3 and TRBJ1-1; D is perhaps TRBD1 (6 bases). Trimming left V 3 bases short and J 9 bases short, with 17 bases between. The CDR3 has 14 residues. Germline CDR1 and CDR2: ENHRY and SYGVKD.

The chain combines TRBV7-2 with TRBJ1-4; 7 bases are a match to TRBD1. V lost 5 bases, J lost 10 bases, and 10 bases stayed unmatched. Looked up from germline, CDR1 is SGHTA and CDR2 is FQGNSA. CDR3 length: 14 amino acids. Written as DNA, the CDR3 is TGTGCCAGCAGCGGAAACAGGGGATTTGGAAAACTGTTTTTT. It specifies CASSGNRGFGKLFF.

The chain combines TRBV5-1 with TRBJ2-1, with 11 nucleotides matching TRBD2. V was clipped by 1 base and J by 8 bases; unmatched bases: 5. The CDR3 runs to 15 residues. Germline V gene lookup returns CDR1 SGHRS and CDR2 YFSETQ. The CDR3 region has the DNA TGCGCCAGCAGCTTGAGACTAGCGGGGATGGATGAGCAGTTCTTC. This encodes CASSLRLAGMDEQFF.

The chain recombines TRBV7-9 with TRBJ2-3; D is unresolved. This CDR3 is 14 amino acids long. Trimming removed 3 bases from V and 2 bases from J, with 9 bases in between. Germline loops: CDR1 SEHNR, CDR2 FQNEAQ (reference sequence). Written as DNA, the CDR3 is TGTGCCAGCAGCTTTTCACTTCACACAGATACGCAGTATTTT. Protein sequence: CASSFSLHTDTQYF.

The chain carries TRBV28 and TRBJ1-4; TRBD1 matches 10 bases. Germline CDR1 is MDHEN and CDR2 is SYDVKM. The CDR3 loop spans 15 amino acids. Losses at the gene ends were 7 bases for V and 3 bases for J; bases not matched to a gene: 5. CDR3 sequence reads: CASKTGGLSNEKLFF. Here the CDR3 DNA reads TGTGCCAGCAAGACAGGGGGCTTGTCTAATGAAAAACTGTTTTTT.

In its sample, this clone ranks as medium-sized. The chain uses TRBV6-1 and TRBJ2-1; 11 nucleotides line up with TRBD2. Germline CDR1 is MNHNS and CDR2 is SASEGT. The CDR3 is made up of 15 amino acids. V lost 0 bases to trimming and J lost 6 bases; unmatched junction nucleotides: 1. The CDR3, as DNA: TGTGCCAGCAGTGAAGCTAGCGGGGGGGCCAATGAGCAGTTCTTC. Encoded protein: CASSEASGGANEQFF.

This clone was picked up a small number of times. This chain uses TRBV9 with TRBJ1-1; D may be TRBD1 (6 bases). Germline values: CDR1 SGDLS, CDR2 YYNGEE. V lost 3 bases and J lost 5, with 11 bases in between. The CDR3 contains 13 residues. CDR3 region: CASSEGGWTEAFF. The CDR3 DNA is TGTGCCAGCAGCGAGGGGGGGTGGACTGAAGCTTTCTTT. The full variable domain, completed using reference TRBV9 and TRBJ1-1, is DSGVTQTPKHLITATGQRVTLRCSPRSGDLSVYWYQQSLDQGLQFLIQYYNGEERAKGNILERFSAQQFPDLHSELNLSSLELGDSALYFCASSEGGWTEAFFGQGTRLTVV.

The chain employs TRBV30 and TRBJ2-1; a weak D match, TRBD1 (6 bases). The CDR3 length is 12 residues. V was trimmed by 0 bases and J by 9 bases, leaving 9 bases between them. Germline CDR1 and CDR2: GTSNPN and SVGIG (reference sequence). The CDR3 loop reads CAWSVRGIEQFF. The CDR3 bases are TGTGCCTGGAGTGTTAGGGGGATTGAGCAGTTCTTC.

This clone was found a few times. The chain joins TRBV7-9 to TRBJ2-7; D is perhaps TRBD2 (5 bases). The CDR3 covers 11 residues. Germline loops: CDR1 SEHNR, CDR2 FQNEAQ (reference sequence). V lost 5 bases and J lost 6, with 8 bases in between. CDR3: CASSGRGEQYF. The CDR3 DNA sequence: TGTGCCAGCAGCGGCCGGGGCGAGCAGTACTTC.

The chain uses TRBV7-3 and TRBJ2-1, with 8 bases fitting TRBD2. This CDR3 contains 14 residues. Germline V gives CDR1 SGHTA, CDR2 FQGTGA. The J segment lost 10 bases and the V segment lost 2 bases, leaving 7 bases of the junction unmatched. The CDR3 reads CASSLVGRGAEQFF. As DNA, the CDR3 is TGTGCCAGCAGCTTAGTTGGGCGGGGGGCCGAGCAGTTCTTC.

This clone was observed once. This rearrangement joins TRBV28 to TRBJ1-2, with a possible D match to TRBD1 (5 bases). Trimming stripped 5 bases from V and 4 bases from J, with 11 bases between. Germline V gene data show CDR1 as MDHEN and CDR2 as SYDVKM. This CDR3 contains 13 residues. CDR3 coding DNA: TGTGCCAGCAGTCCGGGGGGGGTCTATGGCTACACCTTC. Amino acids: CASSPGGVYGYTF.